Each of the 4 T cell receptor beta chains below was sequenced from the same sample in a study of PD-1 blockade in classical Hodgkin lymphoma. Time point indicated: cycle 4 day 1 (C4D1), after six to seven weeks of nivolumab. Each patient's relapse followed autologous stem cell transplantation, and brentuximab vedotin exposure varied. Some clones are missing from TCRdb's copy, which holds only in-frame ones; the method was immunoSEQ multiplex PCR. The sample gives roughly 100,000 clones, approximately 89% of which show up once; about 20% is in the top ten. The specimen comprised peripheral blood mononuclear cells (PBMCs), sampled before the fourth cycle of nivolumab. Receptor source: a human donor with classical Hodgkin lymphoma.

The rearrangement uses TRBV5-1 and TRBJ2-3; D uncertain. In germline, CDR1 is SGHRS, CDR2 YFSETQ. Deletions cut 3 bases from V and 1 base from J, with 6 bases between. CDR3 length equals 13 residues. The CDR3 region has the DNA TGCGCCAGCAGCTCCCCGGGCACAGATACGCAGTATTTT. This sequence encodes CASSSPGTDTQYF.

The CDR3 spells CAWRRQGSEAFF. In nucleotides, the CDR3 is TGTGCCTGGAGGAGGCAGGGTTCTGAAGCTTTCTTT. The chain carries TRBV30 and TRBJ1-1; maybe TRBD1 (5 bases). The CDR3 is 12 amino acids. Germline V lookup: CDR1 GTSNPN, CDR2 SVGIG (reference sequence). V lost 3 bases to trimming and J lost 6 bases, with 11 bases between them. The full variable domain, completed using reference TRBV30 and TRBJ1-1, is SQTIHQWPATLVQPVGSPLSLECTVEGTSNPNLYWYRQAAGRGLQLLFYSVGIGQISSEVPQNLSASRPQDRQFILSSKKLLLSDSGFYLCAWRRQGSEAFFGQGTRLTVV.

The chain uses TRBV6-1 and TRBJ2-7; 7 nucleotides align to TRBD2. The V gene's germline CDR1 is MNHNS and CDR2 SASEGT. CDR3 size: 14 residues. V lost 10 bases to trimming and J lost 2 bases; unmatched junction nucleotides: 11. DNA of the CDR3: TGTGCCATCCGTTCCCTAGCGGTTACCTACGAGCAGTACTTC. The encoded protein is CAIRSLAVTYEQYF.

The chain employs TRBV6-1 and TRBJ2-1; maybe TRBD2 (6 bases). Trimming took off 5 bases at V and 5 bases at J, with 13 bases between the two ends. CDR3 length: 14 residues. Germline V gene lookup returns CDR1 MNHNS and CDR2 SASEGT. CDR3 sequence reads: CASSPGGKHNEQFF. In DNA, the CDR3 is TGTGCCAGCAGTCCCGGCGGGAAACACAATGAGCAGTTCTTC.